This paragraph covers one T cell receptor (beta chain) sequence. TCR beta cDNA libraries had unique molecular identifiers. MiXCR was run by TCRdb on the PCR reads, yielding one entry per CDR3 protein. The sample includes about 160,000 distinct CDR3 sequences, under 40% of them seen just once. Germline CDR1 DFQATT, CDR2 SNEGSKA (reference sequence). Trimming cost V 0 bases and J 4 bases; bases outside gene matches: 11. The CDR3 has 16 amino acids. The data derive from a study of post-analysis software for immune sequencing data. The material sequenced was blood, taken after autologous hematopoietic stem cell transplantation. The V and J genes are TRBV20-1 and TRBJ2-7; TRBD1 agrees at 8 bases. This TCR was sampled from a girl aged 5 to 17 with multiple sclerosis. CDR3 DNA sequence: TGCAGTGCTAGAGATCATCAGGGGGCCCCCCGATACGAGCAGTACTTC. Protein product: CSARDHQGAPRYEQYF.